This entry describes one T cell receptor (beta chain). This clonotype has at least ten counts. Its antigen is not yet known. No base qualities exist here, and no much larger clone lies one base off it. This specimen belongs to a study of T-cell reconstitution after alpha-beta-depleted transplantation in children listed by TCRdb under 2016. About the investigation overall: T-cell immune reconstitution after TCRalphabeta/CD19-depleted allogeneic hematopoietic cell transplantation in children was quantitatively tracked in the study by means of TCR repertoire profiling.

According to the germline V gene (reference sequence), CDR1 reads MNHEY and CDR2 reads SMNVEV. From its cysteine to its phenylalanine, the CDR3 spans 17 amino acids. Only the CDR3 region is kept as DNA, spanning 51 bases read in frame from base 1. Trimming costs V 6 bases and J 0 bases, and their ends lie 21 bases apart. The library was generated by PCR. TCRdb names Illumina HiSeq 2500 as the instrument used. Molecular barcoding was employed in the preparation of TCR libraries, with unique molecular identifiers being used to normalize TCRbeta repertoire quantification. TCRdb cleaned the public reads at Q25 with fastp, built clones with MiXCR and kept in-frame beta chains. Rows merge per CDR3 protein into single entries with the most common DNA and genes. The sample table holds almost 250,000 distinct CDR3 sequences, of which about 26% were seen once. The ten largest clones represent less than 3.5% of the sample.

Reading the label with the study, this specimen's treatment or condition is: allogeneic hematopoietic cell transplantation with graft depleted of TCRalphabeta T cells and CD19 B cells. TCRalphabeta/CD19-depleted allogeneic hematopoietic cell grafts were given to the transplant recipients, all of whom were children. Results and caveats for the whole study, not just this receptor: In some patients, the high TCRbeta diversity seen at day 60 was put down to recipient T cells and intrathymic progenitors that had survived conditioning. Over the following months the frequencies of hyperexpanded clones went down, and after one year T-cell counts and TCRbeta diversity were mostly credited to newly produced T cells. Apparently early alphabetaT-cell count recovery about two months after transplant reportedly relied on only several hundred rapidly expanded clones derived from non-depleted graft cells.

The sequence joins TRBV27 to TRBJ2-7; no D gene can be assigned with confidence. This receptor was identified in a girl aged 2-10 years with Fanconi anemia, due to receive a stem cell transplant. The sample was PBMCs, taken before TCRalphabeta/CD19-depleted stem cell transplant. Here is the DNA: TGTGCCAGCAGGTCCGTTGGGCTGAAGTATAGCTCCTACGAGCAGTACTTC. Protein translation: CASRSVGLKYSSYEQYF.